A single T cell receptor (beta chain) is shown here with its context. How the authors handled the data: Amplifying reference gene primers gave estimates of nucleated cell counts. Data came from immunoSEQ multiplex PCR; TCRdb stores just in-frame clones and leaves some out. V and J calls and clone size are copied from that table; D and trimming were computed from the DNA. The table has approximately 230,000 clones, about 80% seen once. This sample is part of a study of blood T cell repertoires in COVID-19. Background on the study: Samples of COVID-19 (acute and convalescent) were obtained from the United States, Italy and Spain. In each case, the material was cDNA or gDNA derived from T cells, B-cell-depleted T cells, or PBMCs.

The sample was peripheral blood. The origin of this receptor is a woman at least 80 years old with active or convalescent COVID-19.

The CDR3 region has the DNA TGCAGCGTGCAGTCGGGGAGGAACACTGAAGCTTTCTTT. This encodes CSVQSGRNTEAFF. V gene TRBV29-1 combines with J gene TRBJ1-1; D remains ambiguous. Germline V gene sequence: CDR1 SQVTM, CDR2 ANQGSEA. Trimming cost V 6 bases and J 1 base, with 12 bases left between them. The CDR3 spans 13 residues.